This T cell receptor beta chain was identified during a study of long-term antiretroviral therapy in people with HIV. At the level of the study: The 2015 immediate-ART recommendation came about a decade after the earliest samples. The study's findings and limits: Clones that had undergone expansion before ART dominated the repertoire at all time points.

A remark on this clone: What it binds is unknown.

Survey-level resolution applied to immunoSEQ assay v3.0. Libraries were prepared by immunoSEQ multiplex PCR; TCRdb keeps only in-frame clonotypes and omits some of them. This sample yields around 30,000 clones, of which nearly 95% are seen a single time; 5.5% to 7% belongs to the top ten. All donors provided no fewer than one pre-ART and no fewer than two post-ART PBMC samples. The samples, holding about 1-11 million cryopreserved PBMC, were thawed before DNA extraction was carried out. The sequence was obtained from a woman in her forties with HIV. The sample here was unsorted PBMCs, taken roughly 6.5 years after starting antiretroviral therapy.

DNA of the CDR3: TGCGCCAGCAGCCATGATATCAACTTAGCCAAAAACATTCAGTACTTC. It translates to CASSHDINLAKNIQYF. The chain links TRBV4-1 to TRBJ2-4; D is unclear. The CDR3 has 16 residues. Germline assignment: CDR1 MGHRA and CDR2 YSYEKL. Deletions cut 3 bases from V and 0 bases from J, with 12 bases between.